One and the same sample provided the 32 T cell receptor beta chains below, sequenced in a study of T cell responses to AZD1222 COVID-19 vaccine. Libraries were prepared by immunoSEQ multiplex PCR; TCRdb keeps only in-frame clonotypes and omits some of them. There are some 66,000 clones in the sample; roughly nine tenths occur only once, and 25% to 35% lies in the top ten. Sequences were derived from peripheral blood, sampled 28 days after the second AZD1222 dose. The receptors stem from an adult who received the AZD1222 COVID-19 vaccine.

The chain joins TRBV29-1 to TRBJ1-5, with D perhaps TRBD1 (6 bases). Germline lookup yields CDR1 SQVTM and CDR2 ANQGSEA. The CDR3 has 13 residues. Trimming left V 6 bases short and J 2 bases short, with 11 bases between. The CDR3 nucleotides are TGCAGCGTAGAACAGGGAGGCAATCAGCCCCAGCATTTT. Translation: CSVEQGGNQPQHF.

This clone was seen a single time. The chain combines TRBV1 with TRBJ2-2; TRBD2 is the table's D call and was not checked against the DNA. TRBV1 is reported as a pseudogene. The CDR3 consists of 18 residues. CDR3 nucleotides: TGCACCAGCACCCTAGCGTCGATGTGTACCATCGACGGCGGGGAGCTGTTTTTT. Protein product: CTSTLASMCTIDGGELFF.

The chain couples TRBV14 to TRBJ1-4, with D uncertain. V lost 4 bases, J lost 2 bases, and 8 bases lay in between. Germline-derived CDR1 and CDR2 are SGHDN and FVKESK. The CDR3 has 14 residues. The chain's CDR3 is CASSLGSTNEKLFF. CDR3 in DNA: TGTGCCAGCAGCCTAGGGTCGACTAATGAAAAACTGTTTTTT.

This clone was counted a single time. The chain carries TRBV7-6 and TRBJ2-3, with D perhaps TRBD2 (5 bases). Looked up from germline, CDR1 is SGHVS and CDR2 is FNYEAQ. This CDR3 comprises 18 residues. V was shortened by 2 bases and J by 1 base, with 19 bases between the two germline ends. CDR3 loop: CASSLTEGGMGGTDTQYF. CDR3 in DNA: TGTGCCAGCAGCTTAACGGAAGGTGGGATGGGAGGCACAGATACGCAGTATTTT.

The V call is TRBV19, the J call TRBJ2-7; no reliable D call. Trimming pared 5 bases from V and 7 bases from J, leaving 18 bases between. The germline CDR1 and CDR2 sequences are LNHDA and SQIVND (reference sequence). The CDR3 sequence is 14 residues long. CDR3 sequence reads: CASSPAPPGREQYF. Written as DNA, the CDR3 is TGTGCCAGTAGTCCTGCCCCGCCAGGCCGGGAGCAGTACTTC. The variable domain in full, completed from reference TRBV19 and TRBJ2-7, reads DGGITQSPKYLFRKEGQNVTLSCEQNLNHDAMYWYRQDPGQGLRLIYYSQIVNDFQKGDIAEGYSVSREKKESFPLTVTSAQKNPTAFYLCASSPAPPGREQYFGPGTRLTVT.

This CDR3 reads CASSAGASGYYEQYF. In DNA form, the CDR3 reads TGTGCCAGCAGTGCAGGGGCTAGCGGATACTACGAGCAGTACTTC. The gene calls are TRBV25-1 and TRBJ2-7; perhaps TRBD2 as D (7 bases). Trimming left V 4 bases short and J 3 bases short, with 16 bases between. The V gene's germline CDR1 is MGHDK and CDR2 SYGVNS. The CDR3 consists of 15 residues.

Only a few counts were recorded for this clone. The chain links TRBV5-1 to TRBJ1-1; TRBD1 aligns across 8 bases. Trimming cost V 7 bases and J 4 bases; bases outside gene matches: 9. This CDR3 is 14 amino acids long. CDR1 is SGHRS and CDR2 is YFSETQ in the germline V gene. The CDR3 DNA sequence: TGCGCCAGCCGAAAACGACAGGGGCTCACTGAAGCTTTCTTT. Protein product: CASRKRQGLTEAFF. Combining the CDR3 with reference TRBV5-1 and TRBJ1-1 gives the whole variable domain KAGVTQTPRYLIKTRGQQVTLSCSPISGHRSVSWYQQTPGQGLQFLFEYFSETQRNKGNFPGRFSGRQFSNSRSEMNVSTLELGDSALYLCASRKRQGLTEAFFGQGTRLTVV.

This chain connects TRBV5-1 to TRBJ1-4; perhaps TRBD1 as D (5 bases). The length of the CDR3 is 14 residues. The V gene's germline CDR1 is SGHRS and CDR2 YFSETQ. Trimming took 0 bases from V and 6 from J, leaving 9 bases between them. In DNA, the CDR3 is TGCGCCAGCAGCTTGGAGGGGAGTCATGAAAAACTGTTTTTT. As protein: CASSLEGSHEKLFF.

The chain has TRBV3-1 (or the pseudogene TRBV3-2) and TRBJ2-7; D is unresolved. V dropped 2 bases and J dropped 1 base, with 12 bases sitting between them. The CDR3 is 15 residues long. CDR1 LGHDT and CDR2 YNNKEL come from the germline V gene (reference sequence). The DNA for the CDR3 is TGTGCCAGCAGCCAACAACCCACTGTATCCTACGAGCAGTACTTC. Translating it yields CASSQQPTVSYEQYF.

This clone was seen only a few times. The chain carries TRBV28 and TRBJ2-7; D not resolved. Trimming stripped 8 bases from V and 0 bases from J, with 17 bases between. Germline V gene sequence: CDR1 MDHEN, CDR2 SYDVKM. The length of the CDR3 is 15 residues. The chain's CDR3 is CASCSLGRSSYEQYF. CDR3 nucleotides: TGTGCCAGCTGCTCCCTCGGGCGGAGCTCCTACGAGCAGTACTTC.

The V and J genes are TRBV19 and TRBJ1-2, with D maybe TRBD1 (6 bases). The CDR3 has 16 residues. From germline, CDR1 is LNHDA and CDR2 SQIVND (reference sequence). V dropped 3 bases and J dropped 2 bases, with 16 bases sitting between them. The CDR3 region has the DNA TGTGCCAGTAGTATCCTGGACAGAAACGGGAACTATGGCTACACCTTC. It codes for CASSILDRNGNYGYTF.

The chain has TRBV10-3 and TRBJ2-1; D assignment may be TRBD1 or TRBD2 (5 bases each). Germline CDR1 is ENHRY and CDR2 is SYGVKD. The V gene lost 9 bases and the J gene lost 6 bases, with 21 bases spanning the gap. CDR3 length: 15 amino acids. DNA for the CDR3: TGTGCCATGACCCCCGGGGCAGACCCAGGCAATGAGCAGTTCTTC. Translated, it gives CAMTPGADPGNEQFF.

This clone was recorded once. V is TRBV29-1 and J is TRBJ1-4, with 8 bases lining up with TRBD1. V dropped 7 bases and J dropped 8; count of bases not matched to a gene: 9. Germline V CDR1 and CDR2: SQVTM, ANQGSEA. The CDR3 runs 13 residues. The CDR3 sequence: CSAVTGAGEKLFF. DNA of the CDR3: TGCAGCGCCGTGACAGGGGCAGGAGAAAAACTGTTTTTT.

The chain is built from TRBV19 and TRBJ2-7; the match to TRBD1 covers 10 bases. The CDR3 consists of 13 residues. Germline lookup yields CDR1 LNHDA and CDR2 SQIVND (reference sequence). J lost 5 bases, V lost 6 bases, and 4 bases had no gene match. In nucleotides, the CDR3 is TGTGCCAGTAGGTTGACAGGGGGCAACGAGCAGTACTTC. Its protein product is CASRLTGGNEQYF.

The genes are TRBV18 and TRBJ2-7; D is uncertain. Trimming took off 2 bases at V and 0 bases at J, with 5 bases between the two ends. The CDR3 length is 13 residues. Germline CDR1 is KGHSH and CDR2 is LQKENI. The CDR3 DNA reads TGTGCCAGCTCACCAGAAGACTCCTACGAGCAGTACTTC. Amino acid sequence: CASSPEDSYEQYF.

The genes are TRBV6-5 and TRBJ2-2, with 7 bases identical to TRBD1. The V gene end was trimmed by 10 bases and the J gene end by 4 bases; junction bases not matched to a gene: 9. CDR1 is MNHEY and CDR2 is SVGAGI in the germline V gene. The CDR3 runs to 14 residues. In DNA, the CDR3 is TGTGCCACAACAGGGGTAGTGGGCACCGGGGAGCTGTTTTTT. As protein: CATTGVVGTGELFF.

The V gene is TRBV20-1, the J gene TRBJ2-5; D is unresolved. Germline assignment: CDR1 DFQATT and CDR2 SNEGSKA (reference sequence). This CDR3 has 11 residues. The V and J ends lost 0 bases and 5 bases respectively, with 4 bases between them. The CDR3 DNA is TGCAGTGCTAGAGATTCCGAGACCCAGTACTTC. Protein product: CSARDSETQYF.

The chain joins TRBV29-1 to TRBJ2-2; D gene unclear. The CDR3 extends over 10 amino acids. Germline assignment: CDR1 SQVTM and CDR2 ANQGSEA. The ends were cut back, 5 bases at V and 6 bases at J, with 4 bases in the middle. CDR3 nucleotide sequence: TGCAGCGTTCAATCCGGGGAGCTGTTTTTT. The encoded protein is CSVQSGELFF.

The gene calls are TRBV2 and TRBJ2-1; 11 nucleotides agree with TRBD2. Germline loops: CDR1 SNHLY, CDR2 FYNNEI. V shed 9 bases, J shed 8 bases, and the junction held 9 bases outside the gene matches. The length of the CDR3 is 14 residues. CDR3 sequence (DNA): TGTGCCAGTCACATACTAGCGGGAGTAGATGAGCAGTTCTTC. As protein: CASHILAGVDEQFF.

CDR3 nucleotide sequence: TGTGCCAGCAGCTCGATGACGGGACAGGGCTACGAGCAGTACTTC. It specifies CASSSMTGQGYEQYF. The chain carries TRBV11-2 and TRBJ2-7; the match to TRBD1 covers 9 bases. With 4 bases clipped from V and 3 bases from J, the junction kept 7 bases outside the gene matches. The CDR3 runs to 15 residues. Germline CDR1 is SGHAT and CDR2 is FQNNGV.

This chain links TRBV5-1 with TRBJ2-7; 8 nucleotides line up with TRBD1. V was clipped by 4 bases and J by 2 bases; unmatched bases: 5. CDR1 is SGHRS, CDR2 YFSETQ, per germline. There are 14 residues in the CDR3. The CDR3 DNA sequence: TGCGCCAGCAGCCTAGGGACAGGTCCCTACGAGCAGTACTTC. This sequence encodes CASSLGTGPYEQYF.

The V and J genes are TRBV4-3 and TRBJ2-7; 10 nucleotides match TRBD2. This CDR3 contains 18 residues. V shed 4 bases, J shed 4 bases, and the junction held 16 bases outside the gene matches. CDR1 and CDR2 (germline): LGHNA, YSLEER. CDR3 sequence (DNA): TGCGCCAGCAGCCGGGACGAAGACCGACTAGCGGGTGGATACGAGCAGTACTTC. Translated, it gives CASSRDEDRLAGGYEQYF.

A single count supports this clone. V gene TRBV14 combines with J gene TRBJ2-7; the D is unclear. CDR1 SGHDN and CDR2 FVKESK come from the germline V gene. The length of the CDR3 is 13 residues. The V end was cut by 7 bases, the J end by 5 bases, with 15 bases between. The CDR3 is CASKSQVTNEQYF. CDR3 bases: TGTGCCAGCAAGTCCCAGGTTACCAACGAGCAGTACTTC.

The chain links TRBV28 to TRBJ2-4, with 9 nucleotides matching TRBD1. The length of the CDR3 is 13 residues. CDR1 is MDHEN, CDR2 SYDVKM, per germline. Germline trimming cut 10 bases from V and 2 bases from J; bases unmatched to any gene: 3. The CDR3 nucleotides read TGTGCCATCACAGGGGGCCCCAAAAACATTCAGTACTTC. This translates into CAITGGPKNIQYF.

The CDR3 sequence: CASSQRVGTGELFF. The CDR3 bases are TGTGCCAGCAGCCAACGGGTTGGCACCGGGGAGCTGTTTTTT. The chain uses TRBV7-3 and TRBJ2-2; D gene unclear. The V end lost 5 bases, the J end lost 4 bases, and 11 bases lay between the germline ends. There are 14 residues in the CDR3. Germline V gene lookup returns CDR1 SGHTA and CDR2 FQGTGA.

This chain connects TRBV7-8 to TRBJ2-3, with 10 positions matching TRBD2. This CDR3 is 16 amino acids long. Unmatched junction bases numbered 11, after V lost 5 bases and J lost 6 bases. Germline CDR1 SGHVS, CDR2 FQNEAQ. In nucleotides, the CDR3 is TGTGCCAGCAGCCACATCCTAGCGGGAGTTACGGATACGCAGTATTTT. This gives the protein CASSHILAGVTDTQYF.

This rearrangement joins TRBV5-4 to TRBJ1-6; TRBD1 matches 7 bases. Unmatched junction bases numbered 8, after V lost 3 bases and J lost 2 bases. The germline V gene has CDR1 SGHNT and CDR2 YYREEE (reference sequence). The CDR3 contains 17 residues. The CDR3 spells CASSSGRGGPYNSPLHF. The CDR3 DNA follows: TGTGCCAGCAGCTCCGGTCGAGGGGGCCCCTATAATTCACCCCTCCACTTT.

This sequence joins TRBV12-3 or TRBV12-4 and TRBJ2-7, with TRBD1 identical over 8 bases. This CDR3 comprises 13 residues. J was trimmed by 6 bases and V by 4 bases; bases with no gene match: 5. CDR3 DNA sequence: TGTGCCAGCAGTTCGGACAGGGCCGGCGAGCAGTACTTC. Translation: CASSSDRAGEQYF.

V usage is TRBV7-3 and J usage is TRBJ2-5, with D tentatively TRBD2 (6 bases). V was clipped by 5 bases and J by 5 bases, with 15 bases between them. The CDR3 sequence is 14 residues long. The germline gives CDR1 SGHTA, CDR2 FQGTGA. DNA of the CDR3: TGTGCCAGCAGCCCAACTAGCTATGGGGAGACCCAGTACTTC. Its protein product is CASSPTSYGETQYF.

V and J are TRBV7-6 and TRBJ2-7, with a possible D match to TRBD1 (5 bases). The V gene lost 5 bases and the J gene lost 3 bases, with 17 bases spanning the gap. The CDR3 is 15 amino acids. Germline V gene lookup returns CDR1 SGHVS and CDR2 FNYEAQ. CDR3 in amino acids: CASSESGIAGYEQYF. The CDR3 coding sequence is TGTGCCAGCAGCGAGTCAGGGATCGCAGGCTACGAGCAGTACTTC.

This rearrangement joins TRBV21-1 to TRBJ2-7. TRBV21-1 is shown as a pseudogene. CDR3 length: 16 residues. The CDR3 region is CASSNGNWVLGHEQYF. The CDR3 coding sequence is TGTGCCAGCAGCAATGGGAATTGGGTCCTCGGCCACGAGCAGTACTTC.

This rearrangement joins TRBV7-6 to TRBJ1-2; TRBD1 agrees at 8 bases. The V gene's germline CDR1 is SGHVS and CDR2 FNYEAQ. The CDR3 length is 15 residues. With 5 bases clipped from V and 5 bases from J, the junction kept 10 bases outside the gene matches. CDR3 sequence (DNA): TGTGCCAGCAGCCCGGAGGCAGGGGGCGAGTATGGCTACACCTTC. Translated: CASSPEAGGEYGYTF. The full variable domain, with the rest looked up from reference TRBV7-6 and TRBJ1-2, is GAGVSQSPRYKVTKRGQDVALRCDPISGHVSLYWYRQALGQGPEFLTYFNYEAQQDKSGLPNDRFSAERPEGSISTLTIQRTEQRDSAMYRCASSPEAGGEYGYTFGSGTRLTVV.